A single sample gave rise to the 13 T cell receptor beta chains below, sequenced in a study of control samples from healthy donors and cancer patients. Clones were read by immunoSEQ multiplex PCR, and TCRdb kept only the in-frame ones, dropping some. Counted here are 150,000 to 190,000 clones, 93% occurring once; the ten biggest clones make up around 2.4%. The sample taken for sequencing was blood. The receptors were gathered from a man over 45 in good health.

The rearrangement uses TRBV6-5 and TRBJ2-1; tentative D call: TRBD1 (6 bases). Per the germline V gene, CDR1 is MNHEY and CDR2 is SVGAGI. V gave up 4 bases and J gave up 6 bases, with 16 bases separating them. The CDR3 has 15 amino acids. The CDR3 DNA reads as TGTGCCAGCAGTTCGGGGCACTTAGGGGGCAATGAGCAGTTCTTC. It translates to CASSSGHLGGNEQFF.

This rearrangement joins TRBV28 to TRBJ1-2, with TRBD1 identical over 8 bases. This CDR3 is 15 amino acids long. Germline assignment: CDR1 MDHEN and CDR2 SYDVKM. Germline trimming cut 7 bases from V and 3 bases from J; bases unmatched to any gene: 10. The CDR3 sequence: CASMNPRTGYYGYTF. Written as DNA, the CDR3 is TGTGCCAGCATGAACCCCCGGACAGGGTACTATGGCTACACCTTC.

The V gene is TRBV4-1, the J gene TRBJ1-4; D uncertain. CDR1 MGHRA and CDR2 YSYEKL come from the germline V gene. The length of the CDR3 is 16 residues. V was cut by 0 bases and J by 4 bases, with 12 bases left in between. CDR3 amino acids: CASSQESGYLNEKLFF. The DNA for the CDR3 is TGCGCCAGCAGCCAAGAGTCCGGGTACCTTAATGAAAAACTGTTTTTT.

This chain uses TRBV16 with TRBJ1-5; D gene unclear. This CDR3 has 14 amino acids. Germline assignment: CDR1 KGHSY and CDR2 FQNENV. Trimming stripped 0 bases from V and 2 bases from J, with 5 bases between. The CDR3 is CASSQSLGNQPQHF. The CDR3 nucleotides read TGTGCCAGCAGCCAATCTTTGGGCAATCAGCCCCAGCATTTT.

V is TRBV5-1 and J is TRBJ2-6; the D call may be TRBD1 or TRBD2 (6 bases each). Per germline, CDR1 SGHRS and CDR2 YFSETQ. The CDR3 spans 17 residues. Trimming took off 2 bases at V and 0 bases at J, with 12 bases between the two ends. The CDR3 nucleotides read TGCGCCAGCAGCTTCGGGGGCCCCGGCTCTGGGGCCAACGTCCTGACTTTC. The encoded protein is CASSFGGPGSGANVLTF.

The V gene is TRBV6-5, the J gene TRBJ2-7, with 7 positions matching TRBD2. This CDR3 comprises 12 residues. Trimming removed 6 bases from V and 4 bases from J; junction bases left unmatched: 3. CDR1 and CDR2 (germline): MNHEY, SVGAGI. The CDR3 here is CASSPGGYEQYF. Here the CDR3 DNA reads TGTGCCAGCAGCCCGGGGGGTTACGAGCAGTACTTC.

The chain has TRBV6-6 and TRBJ2-3, with TRBD1 identical over 9 bases. Germline V CDR1 and CDR2: MNHNY, SVGAGI (reference sequence). The V segment lost 7 bases and the J segment 2 bases; nucleotides outside the gene matches: 7. This CDR3 contains 15 residues. The CDR3: CASNKQGAFTDTQYF. In DNA form, the CDR3 reads TGTGCCAGCAACAAACAGGGGGCCTTCACAGATACGCAGTATTTT.

In this sample, this clone turned up a few times. The CDR3 bases are TGTGCCAGCAGCTTATATCCCCAGGGACAAGCTGACAATGAGCAGTTCTTC. Protein: CASSLYPQGQADNEQFF. The chain joins TRBV11-3 to TRBJ2-1, with a possible D match to TRBD1 (6 bases). Trimming left V 2 bases short and J 5 bases short, with 19 bases between. Germline-derived CDR1 and CDR2 are SGHNT and YENEEA. This CDR3 has 17 amino acids.

The chain recombines TRBV3-1 (or the pseudogene TRBV3-2) with TRBJ2-1; TRBD2 matches at 7 bases. In germline, CDR1 is LGHDT, CDR2 YNNKEL (reference sequence). Trimming removed 1 base from V and 8 bases from J; junction bases left unmatched: 8. The CDR3 is 15 amino acids. CDR3 bases: TGTGCCAGCAGCCAAGTGGCTAGCGGTCAATATGAGCAGTTCTTC. Translating gives CASSQVASGQYEQFF.

The chain combines TRBV2 with TRBJ1-4; unclear D gene. The CDR3 runs 16 residues. Germline V lookup: CDR1 SNHLY, CDR2 FYNNEI. V lost 2 bases, J lost 0 bases, and 10 bases lay in between. The CDR3 DNA reads TGTGCCAGCAGTGAATTGGGAGAGGCAACTAATGAAAAACTGTTTTTT. This translates into CASSELGEATNEKLFF.

V usage is TRBV28 and J usage is TRBJ2-7; the D is unclear. Trimming left V 5 bases short and J 2 bases short, with 7 bases between. The CDR3 runs 12 residues. Germline V CDR1 and CDR2: MDHEN, SYDVKM. The CDR3 spells CASSHGAYEQYF. The DNA for the CDR3 is TGTGCCAGCAGTCATGGAGCCTACGAGCAGTACTTC. The whole variable domain, remainder taken from reference TRBV28 and TRBJ2-7, is DVKVTQSSRYLVKRTGEKVFLECVQDMDHENMFWYRQDPGLGLRLIYFSYDVKMKEKGDIPEGYSVSREKKERFSLILESASTNQTSMYLCASSHGAYEQYFGPGTRLTVT.

This clone was observed once. The chain couples TRBV2 to TRBJ2-7; D is undetermined. CDR3 size: 17 residues. Germline V CDR1 and CDR2: SNHLY, FYNNEI. Trimming stripped 5 bases from V and 0 bases from J, with 20 bases between. The CDR3 protein is CASSRTEKALSSYEQYF. CDR3 in DNA: TGTGCCAGCAGTAGGACCGAAAAAGCCCTCTCCTCCTACGAGCAGTACTTC.

V usage is TRBV10-2 and J usage is TRBJ1-1; 11 nucleotides line up with TRBD1. J lost 1 base, V lost 4 bases, and 8 bases had no gene match. Germline V gene lookup returns CDR1 WSHSY and CDR2 SAAADI. This CDR3 has 17 amino acids. The CDR3 reads CASSGGTGGERNTEAFF. Here the CDR3 DNA reads TGCGCCAGCAGTGGAGGGACAGGGGGGGAACGGAACACTGAAGCTTTCTTT.